The present entry profiles one T cell receptor beta chain with its context. Its antigen is not identified. A much larger clone differs from this one at a single base, so this may be a read error. The conserved phenylalanine or tryptophan is not found at the CDR3 terminus, so this likely reflects a read error. The data belong to a study of tumor-infiltrating lymphocytes in primary liver carcinoma. On the study more broadly: Cases comprised patients with primary liver carcinoma who received surgical resection. Stage T1-T3 N0M0 and a size of roughly 4.2 to 11 cm characterized the tumors. Whole-study results and caveats: Tumors had a significantly higher top-250-clone fraction than blood (p = 0.039).

A primer matching the constant region was used to make TCR beta cDNA from approximately 520 ng of total RNA. Three rounds of nested multiplex PCR with slightly modified ARM-PCR produced TCR beta libraries. Amplification in the first two PCR rounds was performed using TRBV1-TRBV30 forward primers and a C-beta reverse primer for 10 cycles each. From the multiplex PCR reads, TCRdb called clonotypes with MiXCR, one entry per CDR3 protein. The sample carries fewer than 250,000 distinct CDR3 sequences, about 65% recorded once. This CDR3 has 16 residues. Germline CDR1 is MNHEY and CDR2 is SVGAGI. V lost 5 bases, J lost 3 bases, and 20 bases lay in between. RNA was extracted from whole blood without cell sorting, alongside germline DNA.

The sample comprised peripheral blood. The rearrangement joins TRBV6-5 to TRBJ2-7; D possibly matches TRBD1 or TRBD2 (5 bases each). This sequence was found in a woman aged 55-70 years with primary liver carcinoma and hepatitis B virus infection. CDR3 coding DNA: TGTGCCAGCAGTATTTCCGGGGCCAAACTGTACTACGAGCAGTACTTG. Translating gives CASSISGAKLYYEQYL.